This TCR beta chain was identified in a study of metastatic and nonmetastatic thyroid tumors. Study summary: Blood and tumor or nodule tissue repertoires from malignant and benign thyroid patients were compared. Findings and caveats of the study: Within blood and tumor, benign nodules reportedly had significantly lower TCR beta diversity than malignant thyroid tumors did.

This clone is termed medium-sized (0.01 to 0.1%). No antigen is known for it. No patient received treatment before thyroid surgery. Trimming shortened V by 2 bases and J by 4 bases, and 14 bases separated the two germline ends. The germline V gene encodes CDR1 DFQATT and CDR2 SNEGSKA (reference sequence). The CDR3 spans 14 residues. Original data processing: Clinicopathological groups differed in CDR3, with these differences serving to build a distant-metastasis classifier for papillary thyroid cancer. TCRdb re-clonotyped the PCR reads through MiXCR. The V and J calls were not made by the authors but by TCRdb's processing. The data hold 5,500 to 7,000 clones, with over 2.5% observed a single time.

Sequencing was performed on tumor tissue. The clonotype was recovered from a female donor with papillary thyroid cancer or a benign thyroid nodule (not recorded which). Some clones in this sample may be carry-over from other donors' samples. The chain uses TRBV20-1 and TRBJ1-2; tentatively, D is TRBD1 (6 bases). CDR3 DNA: TGCAGTGCTAGAATATCCACAGGGCTCTATGGCTACACCTTC. Its translation is CSARISTGLYGYTF.